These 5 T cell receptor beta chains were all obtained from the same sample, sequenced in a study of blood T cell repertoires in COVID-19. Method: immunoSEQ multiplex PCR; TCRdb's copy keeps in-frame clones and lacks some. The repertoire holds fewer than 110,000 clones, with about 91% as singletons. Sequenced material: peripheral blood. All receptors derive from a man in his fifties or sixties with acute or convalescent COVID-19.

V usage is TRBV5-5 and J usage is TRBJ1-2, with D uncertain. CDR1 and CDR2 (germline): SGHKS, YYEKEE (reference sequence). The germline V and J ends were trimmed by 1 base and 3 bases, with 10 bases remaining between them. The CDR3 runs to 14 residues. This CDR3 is CASSLQVYDYGYTF. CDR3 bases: TGTGCCAGCAGCTTGCAGGTGTATGACTATGGCTACACCTTC.

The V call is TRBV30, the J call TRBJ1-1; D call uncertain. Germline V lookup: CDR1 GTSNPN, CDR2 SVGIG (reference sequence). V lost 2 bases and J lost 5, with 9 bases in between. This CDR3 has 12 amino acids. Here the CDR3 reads CAWSSGGTEAFF. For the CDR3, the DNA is TGTGCCTGGAGTTCCGGAGGAACTGAAGCTTTCTTT. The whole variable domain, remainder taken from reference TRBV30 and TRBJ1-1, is SQTIHQWPATLVQPVGSPLSLECTVEGTSNPNLYWYRQAAGRGLQLLFYSVGIGQISSEVPQNLSASRPQDRQFILSSKKLLLSDSGFYLCAWSSGGTEAFFGQGTRLTVV.

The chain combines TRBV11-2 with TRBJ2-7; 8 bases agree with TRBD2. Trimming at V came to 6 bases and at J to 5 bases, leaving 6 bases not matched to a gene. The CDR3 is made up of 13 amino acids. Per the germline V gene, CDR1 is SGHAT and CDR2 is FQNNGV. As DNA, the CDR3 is TGTGCCAGCAGTCACCCGGGGGGGAACGAGCAGTACTTC. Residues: CASSHPGGNEQYF.

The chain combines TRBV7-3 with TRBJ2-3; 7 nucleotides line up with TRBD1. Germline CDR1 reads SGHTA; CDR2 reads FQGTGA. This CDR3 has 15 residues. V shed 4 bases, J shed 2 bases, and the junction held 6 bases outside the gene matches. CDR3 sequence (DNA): TGTGCCAGCAGCTCCCTCGACAGGGTCACAGATACGCAGTATTTT. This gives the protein CASSSLDRVTDTQYF.

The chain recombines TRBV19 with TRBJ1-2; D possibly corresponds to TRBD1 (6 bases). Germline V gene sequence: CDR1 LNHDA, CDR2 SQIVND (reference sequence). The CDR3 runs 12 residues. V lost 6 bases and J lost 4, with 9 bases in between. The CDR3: CASRGRGYGYTF. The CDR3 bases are TGTGCCAGTAGAGGCAGGGGCTATGGCTACACCTTC.